This T cell receptor beta chain was observed in a study of blood T cell repertoires in COVID-19 (dated by TCRdb to 2020 to 2022). Study-level background: Samples from collaborators originated in the United States, Italy and Spain and spanned both the acute and convalescent phases of COVID-19. The prospective study material was composed of cDNA or gDNA derived from T cells, B-cell-depleted T cells, or PBMCs. The dataset comprised deeply sampled blood TCRbeta repertoires from subjects exposed to, actively infected with, or recovered from COVID-19. A freely available public database, intended as a resource for researchers studying the immune response to SARS-CoV-2, is where the repertoires were released. The samples were drawn from the first 160 participants of the ongoing ImmuneRACE study and from over 950 subjects provided by 6 global collaborators. Nearly every sample came with metadata listing a de-identified subject ID, COVID-19 status, age in years and sex. Where available, HLA class I and class II types were obtained from metadata supplied by the sample provider rather than from assay-based typing.

Overall results and qualifications from the work: How much clinical and demographic metadata was included differed by source and by participant, and the metadata was provided uncurated.

TCRbeta CDR3 regions were amplified from genomic DNA by means of the immunoSEQ Assay, a bias-controlled multiplex PCR. The source study handled its data this way. The number of nucleated cells in each sample was estimated from the amplification of reference gene primers within the assay. To quantify the absolute abundance of each unique TCRbeta CDR3 rearrangement, sequence reads were collapsed and filtered. For each sample, productive Simpson clonality was calculated by taking the square root of Simpson's diversity index across productive rearrangements. Sourced from immuneACCESS, this table was stored by TCRdb with only in-frame sequences that have V and J called. A share of the clones is absent; for the studies checked, an unresolved V gene accounts for under half, and the remainder has no known explanation. V and J calls and clone size follow that table, whereas D and trimming were derived from the DNA. For this sample the table gives about 170,000 clones, of which more than 70% were detected only once. 14% of the sample is in the top ten clones.

Per the germline V gene (reference sequence), SGHKS is the CDR1 and YYEKEE is the CDR2. The V end loses 4 bases and the J end loses 6 bases, and a stretch of 23 bases separates them. The cysteine opens and the phenylalanine closes a CDR3 of 18 amino acids. Kept here is only the CDR3 DNA, which spans 54 bases and is read in frame from base 1. Whole blood was collected in K2EDTA tubes by collaborating institutions according to the institutions' own protocols. For TCRbeta analysis, collaborators shipped samples as frozen whole blood, isolated PBMCs, or DNA extracted from either of those sample types. Comment on this clone: Its cognate antigen has yet to be identified. No qualities accompany the bases; no much larger clone lies one base away.

The chain links TRBV5-5 with TRBJ1-6, with no confidently assigned D gene. This clonotype was obtained from a man aged 18 to 30 with active or convalescent COVID-19. The sample comprised peripheral blood. The CDR3 corresponds to CASSPRTWQAGVNSPLHF. The nucleotide sequence is TGTGCCAGCAGCCCCCGGACGTGGCAGGCGGGTGTTAATTCACCCCTCCACTTT.